This TCR beta chain was sequenced for a study of early T cells in non-severe SARS-CoV-2 infection. The overall study: Sequencing of unsorted whole blood was done on bulk RNA, leaving chains unpaired. The study's findings and limits: The VDJdb matching leaned toward anti-spike CD8 responses and overlooked private and CD4 specificities.

This CDR3 contains 15 residues. CDR1 is SGDLS, CDR2 YYNGEE, per germline. Losses at the gene ends were 2 bases for V and 2 bases for J; bases not matched to a gene: 4. In this sample, this clonotype turned up many times. Its antigen is not identified. The library protocol tagged individual cDNA molecules with unique molecular identifiers. TCRdb reprocessed the 5' RACE reads via MiXCR and lists one record per CDR3 protein. The table has 55,000 to 70,000 distinct CDR3 sequences, roughly a tenth seen once. This receptor was identified in an adult who was a healthcare worker with PCR-confirmed SARS-CoV-2 infection or an uninfected control (not recorded which). The specimen was whole blood. The chain employs TRBV9 and TRBJ1-3; 7 bases are shared with TRBD1. CDR3 protein: CASSVEGGPGNTIYF. The CDR3 bases are TGTGCCAGCAGCGTTGAAGGGGGCCCTGGAAACACCATATATTTT.